This T cell receptor beta chain derives from a study of blood T cells in healthy people across ages. Study-wide points: Naive and antigen-experienced cells were not separated, limiting conclusive comparison.

A second PCR of roughly 7 to 11 cycles used a sample-barcoded 5' primer and a J-beta primer mix. A template-switch adaptor containing 12 random nucleotides labeled each cDNA molecule. TCRdb passed the 5' RACE reads through MiXCR, listing each CDR3 protein once. The sample holds approximately 810,000 distinct CDR3 sequences; about 28% are singletons and the top ten take approximately 15%. For this clonotype: Its cognate antigen is unknown.

V was pared by 4 bases and J by 4 bases, with 11 bases of the junction left unmatched. The CDR3 loop spans 16 amino acids. Germline-derived CDR1 and CDR2 are SGHTS and YDEGEE. Samples each yielded at least 5.5 micrograms of total RNA. This TCR derives from a woman older than 75 in good health. The sequenced sample consisted of blood. The chain uses TRBV5-8 and TRBJ1-2; TRBD1 aligns across 9 bases. The CDR3 nucleotides are TGTGCCAGCAGCGCCGGCGGACAGGGGTTGGGCTATGGCTACACCTTC. It specifies CASSAGGQGLGYGYTF. Looking up the rest from reference TRBV5-8 and TRBJ1-2 gives the full variable domain: EAGVTQSPTHLIKTRGQQATLRCSPISGHTSVYWYQQALGLGLQFLLWYDEGEERNRGNFPPRFSGRQFPNYSSELNVNALELEDSALYLCASSAGGQGLGYGYTFGSGTRLTVV.